This T cell receptor beta chain was identified in a study of metastatic and nonmetastatic thyroid tumors. Study context: Across peripheral blood and tumor or nodule tissue samples taken from malignant and benign thyroid patients, the repertoires were compared with one another.

This clone was observed at least ten times. The antigen is undetermined. Study-wide results and caveats: A significant increase in TCR beta diversity was reportedly seen in malignant thyroid tumors relative to benign nodules, in blood and tumor.

Per the authors' pipeline: CDR3 differences across clinicopathological groups were used to build a distant-metastasis classifier for papillary thyroid cancer. TCRdb re-processed the PCR reads through MiXCR. The V and J calls here are based on TCRdb, not the publication. The table includes around 23,000 clones, 20% to 30% detected once. Prior to thyroid surgery, none of the patients had received any treatment. CDR1 and CDR2 from the germline V gene are MDHEN and SYDVKM. This CDR3 region has 14 residues. Trimming at V came to 3 bases and at J to 9 bases, leaving 8 bases not matched to a gene. Sequencing used blood. This clonotype was sampled from a male donor with papillary thyroid cancer or a benign thyroid nodule (not recorded which). Some clones in this sample may be carry-over from other donors' samples. V and J are TRBV28 and TRBJ2-1; TRBD2 matches at 7 bases. DNA for the CDR3: TGTGCCAGCAGTTTGGGAGGGAGTTACGGTGAGCAGTTCTTC. Amino acids: CASSLGGSYGEQFF.